Following are 20 T cell receptor beta chains from one sample sequenced in a study of response to subunit inactivated influenza vaccine. TCRdb itself ran the RT-PCR reads through MiXCR, one entry per CDR3 protein. The data contain 750,000 to 850,000 distinct CDR3 sequences, about 18% of them singletons. The source material was PBMCs from blood, sampled 5 days after vaccination. The receptors derive from a man aged 45 to 65 who received an inactivated influenza vaccine.

The rearrangement uses TRBV5-1 and TRBJ2-7, with 10 bases identical to TRBD1. CDR1 SGHRS and CDR2 YFSETQ come from the germline V gene. Trimming removed 3 bases from V and 6 bases from J; junction bases left unmatched: 6. The CDR3 is 14 residues long. CDR3 residues: CASSSGTGVSEQYF. CDR3 nucleotides: TGCGCCAGCAGCTCCGGGACAGGGGTCAGCGAGCAGTACTTC. Variable domain in full (rest from reference TRBV5-1 and TRBJ2-7): KAGVTQTPRYLIKTRGQQVTLSCSPISGHRSVSWYQQTPGQGLQFLFEYFSETQRNKGNFPGRFSGRQFSNSRSEMNVSTLELGDSALYLCASSSGTGVSEQYFGPGTRLTVT.

This clonotype has just a few counts. The chain couples TRBV28 to TRBJ1-4, with D possibly being TRBD1 (5 bases). From germline, CDR1 is MDHEN and CDR2 SYDVKM. The germline V and J ends were trimmed by 8 bases and 7 bases, with 14 bases remaining between them. CDR3 size: 13 residues. The CDR3 sequence: CASLRAGSEKLFF. For the CDR3, the DNA is TGTGCCAGCCTCAGGGCAGGATCTGAAAAACTGTTTTTT.

This clonotype was seen at least ten times. The chain has TRBV5-1 and TRBJ1-1; TRBD1 might be the D (6 bases). Germline-derived CDR1 and CDR2 are SGHRS and YFSETQ. Trimming shortened V by 4 bases and J by 1 base, and 8 bases separated the two germline ends. This CDR3 is 13 amino acids long. This CDR3 reads CASSAGQNTEAFF. The CDR3, as DNA: TGCGCCAGCAGCGCGGGACAGAACACTGAAGCTTTCTTT. Based on the CDR3 plus reference TRBV5-1 and TRBJ1-1, the full variable domain is KAGVTQTPRYLIKTRGQQVTLSCSPISGHRSVSWYQQTPGQGLQFLFEYFSETQRNKGNFPGRFSGRQFSNSRSEMNVSTLELGDSALYLCASSAGQNTEAFFGQGTRLTVV.

This clonotype was seen only a few times. V is TRBV20-1 and J is TRBJ1-1; possible D gene TRBD1, 5 bases. Trimming stripped 3 bases from V and 0 bases from J, with 14 bases between. This CDR3 comprises 15 residues. Looked up from germline, CDR1 is DFQATT and CDR2 is SNEGSKA (reference sequence). CDR3: CSARERGALNTEAFF. The CDR3 DNA reads as TGCAGTGCTAGGGAGCGGGGCGCCTTGAACACTGAAGCTTTCTTT.

This chain links TRBV7-2 with TRBJ2-7; 11 nucleotides align to TRBD2. Trimming cost V 5 bases and J 2 bases; bases outside gene matches: 8. CDR3 size: 16 residues. In germline, CDR1 is SGHTA, CDR2 FQGNSA. CDR3 sequence: CASSALAGGPTYEQYF. The CDR3 region has the DNA TGTGCCAGCAGCGCGCTAGCGGGGGGCCCGACCTACGAGCAGTACTTC.

This clonotype has only a few counts. The V gene is TRBV29-1, the J gene TRBJ1-4; 7 bases line up with TRBD1. Trimming at V came to 4 bases and at J to 5 bases, leaving 4 bases not matched to a gene. Per germline, CDR1 SQVTM and CDR2 ANQGSEA. The CDR3 has 13 residues. CDR3 DNA: TGCAGCGTTGCCGGGACAGAAAATGAAAAACTGTTTTTT. Protein product: CSVAGTENEKLFF.

The chain employs TRBV5-1 and TRBJ2-1; D unclear. The germline V and J ends were trimmed by 0 bases and 0 bases, with 10 bases remaining between them. The germline gives CDR1 SGHRS, CDR2 YFSETQ. The CDR3 loop spans 16 amino acids. CDR3 region: CASSLGGFSSYNEQFF. In DNA, the CDR3 is TGCGCCAGCAGCTTGGGAGGCTTCAGCTCCTACAATGAGCAGTTCTTC.

This chain connects TRBV6-2 or TRBV6-3 to TRBJ2-3; weak D call: TRBD2 (5 bases). The CDR3 spans 13 residues. CDR1 and CDR2 from the germline V gene are MNHEY and SVGEGT. V was pared by 2 bases and J by 7 bases, with 10 bases between. The CDR3, as DNA: TGTGCCAGCAGTTACCGGTGGGAGAATACGCAGTATTTT. Protein: CASSYRWENTQYF.

The chain links TRBV28 to TRBJ2-3; 9 bases align to TRBD2. The CDR3 length is 13 residues. Per germline, CDR1 MDHEN and CDR2 SYDVKM. V gave up 9 bases and J gave up 0 bases; unmatched junction bases: 1. This CDR3 reads CASGLASTDTQYF. Written as DNA, the CDR3 is TGTGCCAGTGGACTAGCGAGCACAGATACGCAGTATTTT.

Many counts were recorded for this clonotype. The chain uses TRBV12-3 or TRBV12-4 and TRBJ2-7, with D hard to call. V was trimmed by 6 bases and J by 6 bases, leaving 15 bases between them. This CDR3 has 13 residues. This CDR3 is CASSLTYSGEQYF. The CDR3 DNA sequence: TGTGCCAGCAGCCTAACCTATAGTGGCGAGCAGTACTTC.

This clonotype was seen repeatedly, ten times or more. The V gene is TRBV12-3 or TRBV12-4, the J gene TRBJ2-7; D might be TRBD2 (5 bases). Trimming left V 1 base short and J 6 bases short, with 13 bases between. This CDR3 is built from 14 residues. CDR3 sequence: CASSLGIQRGEQYF. The CDR3 nucleotides are TGTGCCAGCAGTTTAGGGATACAACGGGGCGAGCAGTACTTC.

The chain joins TRBV4-3 to TRBJ2-5; 9 nucleotides match TRBD2. This CDR3 comprises 15 residues. Trimming took 0 bases from V and 7 from J; bases not matched to a gene: 6. CDR1 and CDR2 (germline): LGHNA, YSLEER. As DNA, the CDR3 is TGCGCCAGCAGCCAAGATACTAGCGGGTGGGGGACCCAGTACTTC. As protein: CASSQDTSGWGTQYF.

V usage is TRBV5-1 and J usage is TRBJ1-5, with D unclear. This CDR3 is built from 13 residues. Per germline, CDR1 SGHRS and CDR2 YFSETQ. Between the trimmed V and J ends, which lost 5 bases and 4 bases, there was a span of 10 bases. This chain's CDR3 is CASSPGLNQPQHF. The CDR3 DNA sequence: TGCGCCAGCAGTCCCGGTTTAAATCAGCCCCAGCATTTT.

The chain carries TRBV20-1 and TRBJ2-1; TRBD2 aligns across 9 bases. CDR1 DFQATT and CDR2 SNEGSKA come from the germline V gene (reference sequence). V shed 0 bases and J 4 bases; nucleotides not matched to a gene: 19. The CDR3 consists of 20 residues. The CDR3 here is CSARDPGAGGSVYYYNEQFF. The CDR3 DNA reads TGCAGTGCTAGAGATCCGGGAGCGGGGGGCTCTGTATATTATTACAATGAGCAGTTCTTC.

The chain recombines TRBV12-3 or TRBV12-4 with TRBJ2-2; the match to TRBD1 covers 9 bases. The trim removed 8 bases at V and 6 bases at J, leaving 10 bases unmatched. This CDR3 contains 15 residues. CDR3 residues: CASQTGGVLSGELFF. The CDR3 DNA is TGTGCCAGCCAAACAGGGGGCGTGTTATCCGGGGAGCTGTTTTTT.

V and J are TRBV15 and TRBJ2-5; D may be TRBD1 (5 bases). In germline, CDR1 is LNHNV, CDR2 YYDKDF (reference sequence). This CDR3 has 15 residues. V was shortened by 1 base and J by 3 bases, with 12 bases between the two germline ends. The CDR3 reads CATSRVAQGKETQYF. DNA for the CDR3: TGTGCCACCAGCAGAGTTGCGCAGGGAAAAGAGACCCAGTACTTC.

The chain carries TRBV24-1 and TRBJ2-1; D is unclear. Germline CDR1 KGHDR, CDR2 SFDVKD. V was cut by 7 bases and J by 3 bases, with 12 bases left in between. The CDR3 consists of 14 residues. CDR3 sequence reads: CATSPSSYYNEQFF. In nucleotides, the CDR3 is TGTGCCACCAGCCCGTCGAGTTACTACAATGAGCAGTTCTTC.

CDR3 loop: CASSRAGATFFGANVLTF. Here the CDR3 DNA reads TGTGCCAGCAGTAGGGCAGGGGCCACTTTTTTTGGGGCCAACGTCCTGACTTTC. The chain has TRBV6-2 or TRBV6-3 and TRBJ2-6, with a tentative D call TRBD1 (6 bases). Trimming pared 5 bases from V and 3 bases from J, leaving 20 bases between. Germline V gene sequence: CDR1 MNHEY, CDR2 SVGEGT. The CDR3 spans 18 residues.

This chain uses TRBV4-1 with TRBJ2-7; D remains ambiguous. The germline V gene encodes CDR1 MGHRA and CDR2 YSYEKL. With 2 bases removed from V and 4 bases from J, the gap between germline ends came to 18 bases. The CDR3 runs to 16 residues. CDR3: CASSQSADSKRYEQYF. The DNA for the CDR3 is TGCGCCAGCAGCCAAAGTGCGGATTCAAAGAGATACGAGCAGTACTTC.

This clonotype has a handful of counts. This chain joins TRBV10-3 and TRBJ1-2; D unclear. This CDR3 contains 14 residues. Germline CDR1 and CDR2: ENHRY and SYGVKD. Deletions cut 4 bases from V and 6 bases from J, with 15 bases between. In DNA, the CDR3 is TGTGCCATCAGTGGCTTTACTGGAAAGAATGGCTACACCTTC. Amino acids: CAISGFTGKNGYTF.